The 18 T cell receptor beta chains reported below all come from one sample, sequenced in a study of persistence of HIV-infected CD4 T cells. The immunoSEQ assay was version 4, run in survey mode. Clones were read by immunoSEQ multiplex PCR, and TCRdb kept only the in-frame ones, dropping some. In the table there are 46,000 or so clones, 75% to 85% of which are singletons. Stimulation used 7.5 to 10 ug/mL lysate from CMV-infected fibroblasts. CD40L-negative CD69-negative CD45RO-high memory CD4+ T cells were sorted as populations depleted of antigen-responding cells. Their recognized antigens are unknown. The sample consisted of CD4+ T cells sorted from PBMCs after approximately 19-hour stimulation, taken from a patient who received antiretroviral therapy. These receptor sequences come from an adult man with HIV who was CMV-seropositive.

The rearrangement joins TRBV3-1 (or the pseudogene TRBV3-2) to TRBJ2-7; no firm D call. The CDR3 is 11 residues long. Trimming took off 3 bases at V and 12 bases at J, with 12 bases between the two ends. The V gene's germline CDR1 is LGHDT and CDR2 YNNKEL (reference sequence). The CDR3 loop reads CASSHTDDVYF. The CDR3 DNA reads TGTGCCAGCAGCCACACTGACGATGTGTACTTC.

The chain employs TRBV28 and TRBJ1-2; D is ambiguous. V was pared by 8 bases and J by 7 bases, with 8 bases between. This CDR3 has 10 amino acids. Germline V CDR1 and CDR2: MDHEN, SYDVKM. CDR3 sequence reads: CASSDLGYTF. The CDR3 region has the DNA TGTGCCAGCTCGGATCTTGGCTACACCTTC.

In DNA, the CDR3 is TGTGCCAGCAGCTTAGACGCCGGGATAAGGGAGACCCAGTACTTC. Translation: CASSLDAGIRETQYF. The rearrangement uses TRBV7-8 and TRBJ2-5, with D possibly TRBD2 on 5 matching bases. The germline V gene encodes CDR1 SGHVS and CDR2 FQNEAQ. V was shortened by 1 base and J by 5 bases, with 14 bases between the two germline ends. CDR3 length: 15 amino acids.

The V and J genes are TRBV19 and TRBJ1-1, with 7 bases identical to TRBD1. The V segment lost 5 bases and the J segment 3 bases; nucleotides outside the gene matches: 6. CDR3 length: 14 amino acids. CDR1 and CDR2 from the germline V gene are LNHDA and SQIVND (reference sequence). The CDR3 spells CASSPRGGYTEAFF. The DNA for the CDR3 is TGTGCCAGTAGTCCGAGAGGGGGCTACACTGAAGCTTTCTTT.

The CDR3 loop is CASSPEPSRDEQYF. The DNA of the CDR3 is TGTGCCAGCAGCCCCGAGCCATCTAGGGACGAGCAGTACTTC. V usage is TRBV5-6 and J usage is TRBJ2-7; D gene ambiguous. This CDR3 contains 14 residues. The V end lost 4 bases, the J end lost 5 bases, and 16 bases lay between the germline ends. Germline loops: CDR1 SGHDT, CDR2 YYEEEE.

The genes are TRBV6-5 and TRBJ2-1; TRBD2 aligns across 10 bases. This CDR3 is built from 15 residues. From germline, CDR1 is MNHEY and CDR2 SVGAGI. After removal of 4 bases from V and 4 bases from J, the junction contained 4 bases not matched to a gene. In nucleotides, the CDR3 is TGTGCCAGCAGTTCTAGCGGGAGAGGGTACAATGAGCAGTTCTTC. This encodes CASSSSGRGYNEQFF.

This clone was seen a few times. The chain uses TRBV30 and TRBJ1-3, with TRBD1 identical over 7 bases. Unmatched junction bases numbered 9, after V lost 1 base and J lost 0 bases. Per the germline V gene, CDR1 is GTSNPN and CDR2 is SVGIG (reference sequence). The CDR3 loop spans 17 amino acids. The CDR3 reads CAWSDLNRGFSGNTIYF. Written as DNA, the CDR3 is TGTGCCTGGAGTGATCTAAACAGGGGCTTCTCTGGAAACACCATATATTTT.

The chain carries TRBV29-1 and TRBJ1-1; D not resolved. The CDR3 sequence is 12 residues long. The V gene lost 4 bases and the J gene lost 1 base, with 7 bases spanning the gap. Per the germline V gene, CDR1 is SQVTM and CDR2 is ANQGSEA. The DNA for the CDR3 is TGCAGCGTTGGAAGCGGGAACACTGAAGCTTTCTTT. It translates to CSVGSGNTEAFF.

The chain recombines TRBV6-5 with TRBJ1-1, with 10 bases that match TRBD1. J gave up 11 bases and V 6 bases, and 12 bases lay outside the gene matches. The CDR3 covers 14 residues. Germline lookup yields CDR1 MNHEY and CDR2 SVGAGI. In DNA, the CDR3 is TGTGCCAGCAGCCGAGGACAGGGGGGGCTAGGTGCTTTCTTT. Its protein product is CASSRGQGGLGAFF.

This chain uses TRBV12-3 or TRBV12-4 with TRBJ2-1; D is unclear. The CDR3 is 11 amino acids. With 6 bases removed from V and 6 bases from J, the gap between germline ends came to 6 bases. CDR3 in amino acids: CASRRFNEQFF. As DNA, the CDR3 is TGTGCCAGCAGGCGTTTCAATGAGCAGTTCTTC.

The chain couples TRBV6-5 to TRBJ2-1; 10 bases match TRBD2. Germline values: CDR1 MNHEY, CDR2 SVGAGI. The CDR3 runs to 15 residues. Trimming cost V 8 bases and J 3 bases; bases outside gene matches: 7. As DNA, the CDR3 is TGTGCCAGCGCGCGGGCTAGCGGGGGCTACAATGAGCAGTTCTTC. This codes for CASARASGGYNEQFF.

The V call is TRBV7-2, the J call TRBJ1-3, with 9 bases matching TRBD1. The length of the CDR3 is 16 residues. With V trimmed by 4 bases and J by 4 bases, 8 bases remained unmatched. The germline gives CDR1 SGHTA, CDR2 FQGNSA. The CDR3 DNA reads as TGTGCCAGCAGCTCCCGGGACAGGGTATCCGGAAACACCATATATTTT. Protein sequence: CASSSRDRVSGNTIYF.

The chain recombines TRBV18 with TRBJ1-1, with no clear D. The V gene's germline CDR1 is KGHSH and CDR2 LQKENI. CDR3 length equals 15 residues. Between the trimmed V and J ends, which lost 1 base and 0 bases, there was a span of 9 bases. In DNA, the CDR3 is TGTGCCAGCTCACCACTGGCCACTTTGAACACTGAAGCTTTCTTT. As protein: CASSPLATLNTEAFF.

The chain uses TRBV6-1 and TRBJ2-7, with TRBD1 matching over 7 bases. The CDR3 spans 18 residues. V was clipped by 2 bases and J by 6 bases; unmatched bases: 19. CDR1 and CDR2 (germline): MNHNS, SASEGT. The CDR3 sequence: CASSEYGDNRGRVREQYF. DNA for the CDR3: TGTGCCAGCAGTGAATACGGAGATAACAGGGGCAGGGTGCGCGAGCAGTACTTC.

The J gene is TRBJ2-5, the V gene TRBV29-1; D is possibly TRBD1 or TRBD2 (6 bases each). V dropped 4 bases and J dropped 5 bases, with 17 bases sitting between them. This CDR3 spans 14 amino acids. Germline CDR1 SQVTM, CDR2 ANQGSEA. CDR3 sequence (DNA): TGCAGCGTTGCGTCGGGGGCGGGTATGGAGACCCAGTACTTC. Translating gives CSVASGAGMETQYF.

The chain links TRBV6-1 to TRBJ1-5; the D gene is possibly TRBD1 (5 bases). The germline V and J ends were trimmed by 0 bases and 7 bases, with 16 bases remaining between them. The CDR3 contains 16 residues. Germline V lookup: CDR1 MNHNS, CDR2 SASEGT. The DNA for the CDR3 is TGTGCCAGCAGTGAAGCCGGTGGGGGAAGGGGACAGCCCCAGCATTTT. This gives the protein CASSEAGGGRGQPQHF.

This clone was counted once. CDR3 in amino acids: CASSPTTAGDRGGYTF. The CDR3 nucleotides are TGTGCCAGCTCACCTACAACTGCAGGGGACCGCGGTGGCTACACCTTC. The J gene is TRBJ1-2, the V gene TRBV18; tentatively, D is TRBD1 (6 bases). The CDR3 has 16 amino acids. The V and J ends lost 3 bases and 7 bases respectively, with 21 bases between them. Per germline, CDR1 KGHSH and CDR2 LQKENI.

The V call is TRBV6-1, the J call TRBJ2-2, with D possibly TRBD2 on 5 matching bases. V gave up 0 bases and J gave up 4 bases, with 12 bases separating them. Looked up from germline, CDR1 is MNHNS and CDR2 is SASEGT. The CDR3 extends over 16 amino acids. Here the CDR3 DNA reads TGTGCCAGCAGTGAAGCCAGAGGGAGAGGCACCGGGGAGCTGTTTTTT. Its translation is CASSEARGRGTGELFF.